These T cell receptor beta chains were read from a single sample in a study of neurological immune-mediated disorders. TCRdb re-called the 5' RACE reads through MiXCR, storing one row per CDR3 protein. In the table there are 81,000 or so distinct CDR3 sequences, less than 5.5% of which are singletons. The specimen was PBMCs. These receptors came from a woman in her 30s with multiple sclerosis. The CDR3 runs from the conserved cysteine through the conserved F or W.

V: TRBV18; J: TRBJ2-3; CDR3: CASSPPGTADTQYF
V: TRBV20-1; J: TRBJ2-3; CDR3: CSAALAGLTDTQYF
V: TRBV28; J: TRBJ2-7; CDR3: CASRLGFGSYEQYF
V: TRBV6-5; J: TRBJ2-7; CDR3: CASSYSAGGGYEQYF
V: TRBV12-5; J: TRBJ2-7; CDR3: CASAYRGRSYEQYF
V: TRBV5-6; J: TRBJ2-3; CDR3: CASSLARAIAGTDTQYF
V: TRBV20-1; J: TRBJ2-1; CDR3: CSARRGQAGYNEQFF
V: TRBV28; J: TRBJ1-2; CDR3: CASSRGSNYGYTF
V: TRBV5-1; J: TRBJ2-3; CDR3: CASSLARRLSADTQYF
V: TRBV18; J: TRBJ2-7; CDR3: CASSPPTGGEVYEQYF
V: TRBV3-1; J: TRBJ2-1; CDR3: CASSQGGVATYNEQFF